This TCR beta chain is drawn from a study of cytomegalovirus exposure and HLA in healthy donors. Study in general: There were 100 million to 120 million unique TCR beta sequences, drawn from some 180 million T cells, in an earlier analysis. General study results and limits: Per a later analysis, 15,000 to 20,000 TCR beta sequences showed association with HLA alleles at 0.05 false discovery rate.

This CDR3 region has 17 residues. V lost 6 bases to trimming and J lost 4 bases; unmatched junction nucleotides: 13. Germline V gene sequence: CDR1 MNHEY, CDR2 SMNVEV (reference sequence). Primers included in the PCR were 60 Vbeta and 13 Jbeta primers. TCRdb's copy holds only in-frame clones and misses some; the assay was immunoSEQ multiplex PCR. The sample lists about 130,000 clones, approximately 87% occurring once. Points on this clone: Its antigen remains unknown.

This clonotype originated in a man aged 18 to 30 in good health and CMV-seropositive. Sequenced input: PBMCs. The rearrangement joins TRBV27 to TRBJ1-5; 9 bases line up with TRBD1. CDR3 protein: CASRRVLRDRDNQPQHF. In DNA, the CDR3 is TGTGCCAGCAGAAGAGTACTTAGGGACAGGGATAATCAGCCCCAGCATTTT.